This T cell receptor beta chain was observed in a study of OX40 agonist ivuxolimab in advanced cancers. Study summary: Dose-escalation patients suffered from hepatocellular carcinoma, melanoma, renal cell or head and neck cancer.

Some clones are missing from TCRdb's copy, which holds only in-frame ones; the method was immunoSEQ multiplex PCR. Counted here are tens of thousands of clones, more than 85% occurring once; the ten biggest clones make up around a third. V lost 5 bases, J lost 6 bases, and 3 bases stayed unmatched. The germline CDR1 and CDR2 sequences are GTSNPN and SVGIG (reference sequence). This CDR3 region has 12 residues. The J gene is TRBJ1-5, the V gene TRBV30; TRBD1 matches 8 bases. The sample here was CD4+ or CD8+ T cells sorted from blood, taken in a trial of the OX40 agonist ivuxolimab. The sequence derives from an adult with an advanced solid tumor such as melanoma, head and neck, liver or kidney cancer. The DNA for the CDR3 is TGTGCCTGGGACAGGGGTGGTCAGCCCCAGCATTTT. This gives the protein CAWDRGGQPQHF.